The rows below give T cell receptor beta chains drawn from one sample of a study of CD8 T cells in Susac syndrome. Using its own MiXCR run on the immunoSEQ multiplex PCR reads, TCRdb lists one record per CDR3 protein. The table has some 210,000 distinct CDR3 sequences, around 93% seen once; the top ten hold approximately 0.15%. The sequencing sample was made of CD4+ T cells from PBMCs. These receptors were taken from a human donor with Susac syndrome. The CDR3 runs from the conserved cysteine through the conserved F or W. D genes are given only for firm matches. Size is omitted from some rows. Given values are once, few, many or a class for expanded clones.

clone size,CDR3 length,V gene,D gene,J gene,CDR3 DNA,CDR3 protein
NA,13,TRBV30,NA,TRBJ2-5,TGTGCCTGGAGTGTGCGGGGCGCGGGGACCCAGTACTTC,CAWSVRGAGTQYF
NA,14,TRBV20-1,TRBD1,TRBJ1-2,TGCAGTGCTCCAAATCAGGGGGCGAGCGATGGCTACACCTTC,CSAPNQGASDGYTF
NA,15,TRBV20-1,NA,TRBJ2-1,TGCAGTGCTAGGAAGACGGTTAGCTCCTACAATGAGCAGTTCTTC,CSARKTVSSYNEQFF
NA,12,TRBV7-9,TRBD1,TRBJ1-1,TGTGCCAGCAGCTTATCAGGGGGGGAGGCTTTCTTT,CASSLSGGEAFF
NA,16,TRBV6-6,NA,TRBJ1-6,TGTGCCAGCAGCCAAATGGGACGGCGGACTAATTCACCCCTCCACTTT,CASSQMGRRTNSPLHF
NA,15,TRBV12-3/TRBV12-4,TRBD1,TRBJ2-7,TGTGCCAGCAGTCGCCATGCGACAGGGGAGTACGAGCAGTACTTC,CASSRHATGEYEQYF
NA,11,TRBV30,NA,TRBJ1-2,TGTGCCTGGGGCGACCGGCATGGCTACACCTTC,CAWGDRHGYTF
NA,15,TRBV6-5,TRBD1,TRBJ2-5,TGTGCCAGCAGTCATTGGGGGACAGCACAAGAGACCCAGTACTTC,CASSHWGTAQETQYF
NA,16,TRBV6-5,TRBD1,TRBJ1-1,TGTGCCAGCAGTTCAACCCCTGGGACAGGGGACACTGAAGCTTTCTTT,CASSSTPGTGDTEAFF
NA,15,TRBV9,TRBD1,TRBJ2-7,TGTGCCAGCAGCACCTCAGGGACAGGGAACTACGAGCAGTACTTC,CASSTSGTGNYEQYF
NA,14,TRBV27,NA,TRBJ1-2,TGTGCCAGCTCTCCGGACGGGTTCGGCTATGGCTACACCTTC,CASSPDGFGYGYTF
NA,16,TRBV12-3/TRBV12-4,TRBD1,TRBJ1-1,TGTGCCAGCAGTACAGGACAGGGTATGTTGAACACTGAAGCTTTCTTT,CASSTGQGMLNTEAFF
NA,12,TRBV30,NA,TRBJ2-3,TGTGCGCGACTAGGACCGGGAGATACGCAGTATTTT,CARLGPGDTQYF
few,13,TRBV28,NA,TRBJ1-3,TGTGCCAGCAGTTTAGTATCTGGAAACACCATATATTTT,CASSLVSGNTIYF
once,14,TRBV7-3,NA,TRBJ2-6,TGTGCCAGCAGCGCCAGTCCTGGGGCCAACGTCCTGACTTTC,CASSASPGANVLTF
NA,13,TRBV15,NA,TRBJ2-1,TGTGCCACCAGCAGAGTGGGTACCGTTGAGCAGTTCTTC,CATSRVGTVEQFF
once,15,TRBV18,TRBD1,TRBJ1-1,TGTGCCAGCTCAGAGGGGACAGGTTCGAACACTGAAGCTTTCTTT,CASSEGTGSNTEAFF
few,13,TRBV30,NA,TRBJ1-1,TGTGCCTGGAGTGTGGGCTGGAACACTGAAGCTTTCTTT,CAWSVGWNTEAFF
NA,14,TRBV6-6,TRBD1,TRBJ1-2,TGTGCCAGCAGTGTACAGGGGGTCGGCTTTGGCTACACCTTC,CASSVQGVGFGYTF
NA,13,TRBV7-8,TRBD2,TRBJ2-7,TGTGCCAGCAGCGGCCGGACTAGCGGCGAGCAGTACTTC,CASSGRTSGEQYF
NA,16,TRBV5-4,NA,TRBJ1-2,TGTGCCAGCACCAGGGCCAGTGGGACGGTGAACTATGGCTACACCTTC,CASTRASGTVNYGYTF
few,15,TRBV24-1,NA,TRBJ2-5,TGTGCCACCAGTGATTGGGGACATTTACAAGAGACCCAGTACTTC,CATSDWGHLQETQYF
NA,14,TRBV20-1,NA,TRBJ1-1,TGCAGTGCTAGGGATCCCGCCTCTGGGGCTGAAGCTTTCTTT,CSARDPASGAEAFF
once,14,TRBV11-2,NA,TRBJ1-1,TGTGCCAGCAGCTTGGGGTTTCAGGGGACTGAAGCTTTCTTT,CASSLGFQGTEAFF
NA,13,TRBV20-1,TRBD2,TRBJ2-1,TGCAGTACCGGGACTAGCGGGGGCAATGAGCAGTTCTTC,CSTGTSGGNEQFF
NA,12,TRBV11-2,NA,TRBJ2-3,TGTGCCAGCACCGGTTCAAGAGATACGCAGTATTTT,CASTGSRDTQYF
NA,14,TRBV30,NA,TRBJ2-2,TGTGCCTGGAGCAGGCCTCCTAACACCGGGGAGCTGTTTTTT,CAWSRPPNTGELFF